Ten or more counts support the clone carrying this T cell receptor (beta chain). Assembly of TCR beta libraries relied on iRepertoire HTBI primers together with Arm-PCR of CDR3 regions. TCRdb called the multiplex PCR reads again in MiXCR, with one record for every CDR3 protein. Counted here are about 420,000 distinct CDR3 sequences, about a sixth occurring once; the ten biggest clones make up about 25%. The sample originates from a study of regulatory T cells in long-lasting Graves disease. Study overall: Patients newly diagnosed with Graves' had been on antithyroid drugs for under 3 months.

Time point specified: newly diagnosed GD, antithyroid drugs for less than 3 months. RNA extracted from PBMCs served as the sequencing template. The same data also contributed to another study, on T cells in Graves' hyperthyroidism and ophthalmopathy.

The clonotype originates from a woman under 30 with Graves disease. The starting material was peripheral blood mononuclear cells (PBMCs), obtained at new diagnosis, from a patient treated with antithyroid drugs.

As DNA, the CDR3 is TGTGCCAGCAGACCAACCCGGGACTTGTACAATGAGCAGTTCTTC. It is translated as CASRPTRDLYNEQFF. The V call is TRBV7-9, the J call TRBJ2-1; D is possibly TRBD2 (6 bases). CDR3 length equals 15 residues. CDR1 and CDR2 (germline): SEHNR, FQNEAQ (reference sequence). Deletions cut 6 bases from V and 4 bases from J, with 16 bases between.